This is a list of T cell receptor beta chains from one sample in a study of blood T cell repertoires in COVID-19. Repertoires were generated with immunoSEQ multiplex PCR, while TCRdb's copy carries only in-frame clones and drops some. The sample contains 350,000 to 450,000 clones, about 89% of which appear only once. Material: peripheral blood. These receptors were obtained from a woman between 35 and 50 years old with COVID-19, enrolled during active disease. The conserved cysteine and the conserved F or W are not part of the CDR3 here.

j_call v_call cdr3_aa
TRBJ1-6 TRBV9 ASSPQGDRDSTTPLH
TRBJ2-1 TRBV5-1 ASSPASGGVNEQF
TRBJ2-2 TRBV28 ASSSGGAPRTGELF
TRBJ1-5 TRBV19 ASGTVNQPQH
TRBJ1-1 TRBV5-1 ASSLSGGNAEAF
TRBJ1-1 TRBV19 ASSEPRVSGTEAF
TRBJ2-1 TRBV6-4 ASSVTGAGEQF
TRBJ1-5 TRBV6-5 ASSSHSQPNQPQH
TRBJ2-1 TRBV12-3/TRBV12-4 ASSFRGQYEQF
TRBJ2-7 TRBV3-1/TRBV3-2 ASSRPGQGRNEQY
TRBJ1-1 TRBV6-5 ASSTLEPSRAEAF
TRBJ1-3 TRBV5-5 ASSLNRGRNTIY
TRBJ1-5 TRBV28 ASSRGSRGLNQPQH
TRBJ1-5 TRBV11-2 ASSLNRGQGPQH
TRBJ2-7 TRBV19 ASSMILAGGISTYEQY
TRBJ1-5 TRBV2 ASNGQGSNQPQH
TRBJ2-5 TRBV5-4 ASSRGVLSHQETQY
TRBJ1-6 TRBV6-6 ASTQGGQWGSPLH
TRBJ1-2 TRBV6-5 ASTKGQANYGYT
TRBJ2-3 TRBV6-1 ASSEVWREITDTQY
TRBJ2-3 TRBV2 ASSRTFTDRGKTDTQY
TRBJ2-3 TRBV6-5 ASSYFGGGTDTQY
TRBJ1-1 TRBV11-1 ASSLWTGVGSTEAF
TRBJ1-1 TRBV19 ASSRGMNTEAF
TRBJ2-2 TRBV7-3 ASSPGGTANTGELF
TRBJ2-2 TRBV4-1 ASSHSTGSGELF
TRBJ1-4 TRBV5-1 ASRPGPTNEKLF
TRBJ1-6 TRBV6-6 ASWGGNSPLH
TRBJ2-7 TRBV10-3 AIRTLDRVGEQY
TRBJ2-7 TRBV4-3 ASSLATSGSRSEQY
TRBJ2-1 TRBV14 ASSQDWDRDNEQF
TRBJ2-7 TRBV5-1 ASSWTSGDHEQY
TRBJ1-5 TRBV2 ASSDDRSNQPQH
TRBJ1-1 TRBV7-2 ASSFRDRGTEAF
TRBJ1-2 TRBV28 ASSVSGQGSYGYT
TRBJ2-3 TRBV12-3/TRBV12-4 ASSPGTDTQY
TRBJ2-3 TRBV6-5 AGAGPDTQY
TRBJ1-2 TRBV6-2/TRBV6-3 ASSRGVHGYT
TRBJ1-2 TRBV11-2 ASSQSGGGRDYYGYT
TRBJ1-1 TRBV19 ASSIQGRNTEAF
TRBJ2-3 TRBV7-9 ASSLSLAADTQY
TRBJ1-1 TRBV20-1 SASGQGARNTEAF
TRBJ1-2 TRBV19 ASSTQSYGYT
TRBJ1-1 TRBV7-3 ARPTSTYRDPRARGNTEAF
TRBJ2-2 TRBV5-4 ASSRPGTGDTGELF
TRBJ2-2 TRBV11-1 ASSLTTGTGELF
TRBJ2-1 TRBV14 ASSQEGAGNYNEQF
TRBJ2-1 TRBV7-8 ASSFAMVAGGSYNEQF
TRBJ2-7 TRBV4-3 ASSQSSGGDPYEQY
TRBJ2-3 TRBV11-3 ASSPSGGTDTQY
TRBJ2-7 TRBV28 ASSSIAGPSYEQY
TRBJ2-3 TRBV7-2 ASSVTSGGSGPDTQY
TRBJ2-1 TRBV18 ASSPDWNEQF